Listed here are 21 T cell receptor beta chains from one sample, sequenced in a study of blood T cell repertoires in COVID-19. Data came from immunoSEQ multiplex PCR; TCRdb stores just in-frame clones and leaves some out. Among around 200,000 clones listed, more than 75% were seen once. The source material was peripheral blood. Every receptor here comes from a man older than 75 with acute or convalescent COVID-19.

This clone was found once. This chain links TRBV2 with TRBJ2-5; TRBD2 aligns across 10 bases. V lost 4 bases to trimming and J lost 5 bases; unmatched junction nucleotides: 7. CDR1 and CDR2 from the germline V gene are SNHLY and FYNNEI. This CDR3 comprises 15 residues. The CDR3 is CASSVGSGRRETQYF. In DNA form, the CDR3 reads TGTGCCAGCAGTGTTGGTAGCGGGAGGCGGGAGACCCAGTACTTC.

The V and J genes are TRBV11-3 and TRBJ2-7; TRBD2 agrees at 13 bases. V dropped 5 bases and J dropped 5; count of bases not matched to a gene: 3. The CDR3 consists of 14 residues. Looked up from germline, CDR1 is SGHNT and CDR2 is YENEEA. CDR3 loop: CASSRGLAGDEQYV. Written as DNA, the CDR3 is TGTGCCAGCAGCCGCGGACTAGCGGGAGACGAGCAGTACGTC.

The chain recombines TRBV6-6 with TRBJ1-5; D is uncertain. The germline gives CDR1 MNHNY, CDR2 SVGAGI (reference sequence). Trimming removed 5 bases from V and 4 bases from J, with 6 bases in between. There are 12 residues in the CDR3. The DNA for the CDR3 is TGTGCCAGCAGTGGCAGAAATCAGCCCCAGCATTTT. Encoded protein: CASSGRNQPQHF.

Concerning this clone itself: This CDR3 is also generated by other DNA sequences in the sample. The gene calls are TRBV28 and TRBJ2-7, with 9 bases fitting TRBD1. Germline CDR1 and CDR2: MDHEN and SYDVKM. The CDR3 loop spans 14 amino acids. The trim removed 4 bases at V and 2 bases at J, leaving 3 bases unmatched. The CDR3, as DNA: TGTGCCAGCAGTTCGGGACAGGGCCCCTACGAGCAGTACTTC. This gives the protein CASSSGQGPYEQYF.

The chain couples TRBV5-1 to TRBJ2-7; D is undetermined. CDR1 is SGHRS and CDR2 is YFSETQ in the germline V gene. CDR3 size: 19 residues. The V end lost 0 bases, the J end lost 0 bases, and 22 bases lay between the germline ends. The CDR3 nucleotides read TGCGCCAGCAGCTTGGAGGCCGGGTACCCATTATTACGCTCCTACGAGCAGTACGTC. Translated: CASSLEAGYPLLRSYEQYV.

In its sample, this clone was seen a few times. J is TRBJ1-2 and V is TRBV19, with a tentative D call TRBD1 (5 bases). With 2 bases removed from V and 6 bases from J, the gap between germline ends came to 10 bases. The CDR3 totals 13 residues. Per germline, CDR1 LNHDA and CDR2 SQIVND (reference sequence). The CDR3 loop is CASSIRTRDGYTF. The CDR3 DNA reads TGTGCCAGTAGTATAAGGACCAGGGATGGCTACACCTTC.

This clone has a handful of counts. The genes are TRBV7-9 and TRBJ2-3; no clear D. The V end lost 3 bases, the J end lost 7 bases, and 5 bases lay between the germline ends. The CDR3 sequence is 11 residues long. Germline lookup yields CDR1 SEHNR and CDR2 FQNEAQ (reference sequence). CDR3 sequence reads: CASSFTNTQYF. In DNA, the CDR3 is TGTGCCAGCAGCTTTACAAATACGCAGTATTTT.

The chain joins TRBV6-5 to TRBJ2-7, with D perhaps TRBD2 (6 bases). Germline-derived CDR1 and CDR2 are MNHEY and SVGAGI. V lost 7 bases and J 2 bases, leaving 15 bases between the germline ends. The CDR3 is 14 residues long. The CDR3 sequence is CASIRAGIAYEQYF. The CDR3 DNA is TGTGCCAGCATTCGGGCGGGGATCGCCTACGAGCAGTACTTC.

The CDR3 DNA sequence: TGTGCCAGCGGGACTAGCGGGACGAACACCGGGGAGCTGTTTTTT. It is translated as CASGTSGTNTGELFF. This chain connects TRBV6-5 to TRBJ2-2; 13 bases are shared with TRBD2. V dropped 8 bases and J dropped 0; count of bases not matched to a gene: 0. This CDR3 has 15 residues. Germline V gene data show CDR1 as MNHEY and CDR2 as SVGAGI.

V is TRBV30 and J is TRBJ1-5; D gene uncertain. CDR3 length equals 15 residues. Germline V CDR1 and CDR2: GTSNPN, SVGIG (reference sequence). Deletions cut 0 bases from V and 4 bases from J, with 13 bases between. Here the CDR3 DNA reads TGTGCCTGGAGTGTTGGAGTAGCCAATAATCAGCCCCAGCATTTT. The encoded protein is CAWSVGVANNQPQHF.

V usage is TRBV9 and J usage is TRBJ2-1; 16 bases are shared with TRBD2. Trimming removed 4 bases from V and 14 bases from J; junction bases left unmatched: 9. The CDR3 covers 15 residues. Germline-derived CDR1 and CDR2 are SGDLS and YYNGEE. The chain's CDR3 is CASSPRGLAGGPEFF. The CDR3 DNA sequence: TGTGCCAGCAGCCCTCGGGGACTAGCGGGAGGGCCAGAGTTCTTC. Full variable domain (rest looked up from reference TRBV9 and TRBJ2-1): DSGVTQTPKHLITATGQRVTLRCSPRSGDLSVYWYQQSLDQGLQFLIQYYNGEERAKGNILERFSAQQFPDLHSELNLSSLELGDSALYFCASSPRGLAGGPEFFGPGTRLTVL.

The gene calls are TRBV5-1 and TRBJ2-1; possible D gene TRBD2, 5 bases. This CDR3 contains 13 residues. The V end was cut by 0 bases, the J end by 7 bases, with 8 bases between. From germline, CDR1 is SGHRS and CDR2 YFSETQ. This chain's CDR3 is CASSLGLRNEQFF. The CDR3 coding sequence is TGCGCCAGCAGCTTGGGACTACGGAATGAGCAGTTCTTC.

The gene calls are TRBV10-3 and TRBJ2-7, with 8 bases fitting TRBD1. The J segment lost 0 bases and the V segment lost 5 bases, leaving 3 bases of the junction unmatched. The CDR3 contains 14 residues. Germline V gives CDR1 ENHRY, CDR2 SYGVKD. CDR3 bases: TGTGCCATCAGTACAGGGGGAGGCTCCTACGAGCAGTACGTC. Translating gives CAISTGGGSYEQYV.

The rearrangement uses TRBV18 and TRBJ1-1; maybe TRBD1 (5 bases). Per the germline V gene, CDR1 is KGHSH and CDR2 is LQKENI. Deletions cut 2 bases from V and 0 bases from J, with 16 bases between. The CDR3 length is 17 residues. This CDR3 is CASSPRRQGVMNTEAFF. The CDR3 nucleotides read TGTGCCAGCTCACCAAGGCGGCAGGGTGTTATGAACACTGAAGCTTTCTTT. Combining the CDR3 with reference TRBV18 and TRBJ1-1 gives the whole variable domain NAGVMQNPRHLVRRRGQEARLRCSPMKGHSHVYWYRQLPEEGLKFMVYLQKENIIDESGMPKERFSAEFPKEGPSILRIQQVVRGDSAAYFCASSPRRQGVMNTEAFFGQGTRLTVV.

This chain links TRBV6-1 with TRBJ1-5; the match to TRBD1 covers 10 bases. J gave up 5 bases and V 4 bases, and 8 bases lay outside the gene matches. Germline V gene lookup returns CDR1 MNHNS and CDR2 SASEGT. CDR3 size: 16 residues. CDR3 bases: TGTGCCAGCAGTGGGGGACAGGGGCCGTCATATCAGCCCCAGCATTTT. The encoded protein is CASSGGQGPSYQPQHF.

The genes are TRBV27 and TRBJ2-3; D is uncertain. V was shortened by 7 bases and J by 2 bases, with 10 bases between the two germline ends. The CDR3 runs to 13 residues. Germline V lookup: CDR1 MNHEY, CDR2 SMNVEV (reference sequence). The chain's CDR3 is CASMQALTDTQYF. The CDR3 region has the DNA TGTGCCAGCATGCAAGCCCTCACAGATACGCAGTATTTT.

The rearrangement uses TRBV3-1 (or the pseudogene TRBV3-2) and TRBJ1-2, with D possibly being TRBD1 (5 bases). The length of the CDR3 is 16 residues. The V end was cut by 4 bases, the J end by 8 bases, with 23 bases between. The germline V gene encodes CDR1 LGHDT and CDR2 YNNKEL (reference sequence). In DNA, the CDR3 is TGTGCCAGCAGCCCCCGGGTGACAGTCAAACTGAACGGCTACACCTTC. Protein sequence: CASSPRVTVKLNGYTF.

V usage is TRBV3-1 (or the pseudogene TRBV3-2) and J usage is TRBJ1-6; D remains ambiguous. The CDR3 loop spans 13 amino acids. Germline assignment: CDR1 LGHDT and CDR2 YNNKEL (reference sequence). Trimming stripped 5 bases from V and 10 bases from J, with 12 bases between. The CDR3 DNA reads TGTGCCAGCAGCGCAGTCGGGAGATCACCCCTCCACTTT. Protein product: CASSAVGRSPLHF.

V is TRBV10-3 and J is TRBJ1-5, with D perhaps TRBD1 (5 bases). Per the germline V gene, CDR1 is ENHRY and CDR2 is SYGVKD. This CDR3 has 16 residues. Trimming stripped 0 bases from V and 3 bases from J, with 12 bases between. CDR3 nucleotide sequence: TGTGCCATCAGTGAGTCGACAGCCACTCACAATCAGCCCCAGCATTTT. This sequence encodes CAISESTATHNQPQHF.

The chain has TRBV6-2 or TRBV6-3 and TRBJ2-4, with a tentative D call TRBD1 (5 bases). Germline-derived CDR1 and CDR2 are MNHEY and SVGEGT. Trimming removed 0 bases from V and 0 bases from J, with 12 bases in between. The CDR3 is 17 amino acids. Written as DNA, the CDR3 is TGTGCCAGCAGTTACTCTCTCCCGACAGTAGCCAAAAACATTCAGTACTTC. Its protein is CASSYSLPTVAKNIQYF.

This chain uses TRBV6-2 or TRBV6-3 with TRBJ2-7; perhaps TRBD2 as D (5 bases). Germline V lookup: CDR1 MNHEY, CDR2 SVGEGT. The CDR3 extends over 15 amino acids. Trimming took off 6 bases at V and 7 bases at J, with 22 bases between the two ends. As DNA, the CDR3 is TGTGCCAGCAGCAGTTACGTCCCGGCTAGCAATGAGCAGTACTTC. Protein sequence: CASSSYVPASNEQYF.